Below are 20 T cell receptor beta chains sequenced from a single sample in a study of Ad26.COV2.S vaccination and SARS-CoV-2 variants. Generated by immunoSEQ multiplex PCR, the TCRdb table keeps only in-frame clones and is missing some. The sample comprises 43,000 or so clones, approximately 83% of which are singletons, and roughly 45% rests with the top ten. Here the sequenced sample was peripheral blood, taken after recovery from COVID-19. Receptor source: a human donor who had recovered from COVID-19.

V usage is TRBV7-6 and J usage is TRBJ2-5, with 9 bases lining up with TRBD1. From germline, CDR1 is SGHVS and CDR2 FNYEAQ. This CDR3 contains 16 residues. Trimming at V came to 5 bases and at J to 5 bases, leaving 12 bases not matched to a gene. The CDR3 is CASSRDRAKPGETQYF. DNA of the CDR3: TGTGCCAGCAGCCGGGACAGGGCCAAACCGGGGGAGACCCAGTACTTC.

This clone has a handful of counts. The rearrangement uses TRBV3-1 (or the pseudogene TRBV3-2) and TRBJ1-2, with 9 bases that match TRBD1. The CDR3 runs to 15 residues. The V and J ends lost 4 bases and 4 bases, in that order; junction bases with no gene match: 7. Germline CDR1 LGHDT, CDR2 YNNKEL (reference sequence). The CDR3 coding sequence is TGTGCCAGCAGCCTAGGGACAGGGCGGACCTATGGCTACACCTTC. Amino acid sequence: CASSLGTGRTYGYTF.

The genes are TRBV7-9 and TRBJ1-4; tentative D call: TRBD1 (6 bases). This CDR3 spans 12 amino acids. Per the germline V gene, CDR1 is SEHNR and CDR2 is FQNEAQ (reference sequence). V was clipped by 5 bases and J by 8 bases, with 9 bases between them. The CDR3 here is CASSNRVEKLFF. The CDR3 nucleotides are TGTGCCAGCAGCAACAGGGTAGAAAAACTGTTTTTT. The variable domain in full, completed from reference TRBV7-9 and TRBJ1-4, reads DTGVSQNPRHKITKRGQNVTFRCDPISEHNRLYWYRQTLGQGPEFLTYFQNEAQLEKSRLLSDRFSAERPKGSFSTLEIQRTEQGDSAMYLCASSNRVEKLFFGSGTQLSVL.

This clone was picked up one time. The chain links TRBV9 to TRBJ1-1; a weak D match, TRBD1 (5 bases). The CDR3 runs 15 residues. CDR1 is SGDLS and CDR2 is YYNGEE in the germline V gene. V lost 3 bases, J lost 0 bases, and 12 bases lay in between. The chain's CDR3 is CASSEDTTLNTEAFF. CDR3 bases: TGTGCCAGCAGCGAGGACACGACTTTGAACACTGAAGCTTTCTTT.

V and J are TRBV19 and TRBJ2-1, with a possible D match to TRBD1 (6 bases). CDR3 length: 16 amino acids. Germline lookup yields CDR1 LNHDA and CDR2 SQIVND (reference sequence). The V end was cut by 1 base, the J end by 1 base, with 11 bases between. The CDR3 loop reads CASSIAGEGSYNEQFF. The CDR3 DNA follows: TGTGCCAGTAGTATAGCAGGGGAAGGGTCCTACAATGAGCAGTTCTTC.

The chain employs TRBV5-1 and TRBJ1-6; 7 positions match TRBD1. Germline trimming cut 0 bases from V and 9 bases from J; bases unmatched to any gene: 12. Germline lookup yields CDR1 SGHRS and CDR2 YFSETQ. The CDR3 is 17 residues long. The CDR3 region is CASSLDSLTGLSSPLHF. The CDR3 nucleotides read TGCGCCAGCAGCTTGGATAGTTTGACAGGGTTGTCTTCACCCCTCCACTTT.

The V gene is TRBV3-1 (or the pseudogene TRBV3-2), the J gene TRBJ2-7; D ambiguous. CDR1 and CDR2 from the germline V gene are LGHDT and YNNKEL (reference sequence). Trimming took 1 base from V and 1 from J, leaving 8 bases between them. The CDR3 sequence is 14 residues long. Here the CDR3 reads CASSQGQASYEQYF. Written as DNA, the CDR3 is TGTGCCAGCAGCCAAGGGCAGGCGTCCTACGAGCAGTACTTC.

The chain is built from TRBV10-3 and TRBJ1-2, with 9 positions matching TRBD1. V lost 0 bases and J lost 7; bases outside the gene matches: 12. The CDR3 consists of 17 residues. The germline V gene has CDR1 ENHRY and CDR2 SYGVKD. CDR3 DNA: TGTGCCATCAGTGAGTCCTACTCCGGGACAGGGCTACGTGGCTACACCTTC. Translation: CAISESYSGTGLRGYTF.

Written as DNA, the CDR3 is TGCGCCAGCAGTAACAGGGGAGGTGAGCAGTTCTTC. It specifies CASSNRGGEQFF. The J gene is TRBJ2-1, the V gene TRBV5-1; a weak D match, TRBD1 (7 bases). Trimming removed 5 bases from V and 9 bases from J, with 12 bases in between. The CDR3 has 12 residues. Germline V gene data show CDR1 as SGHRS and CDR2 as YFSETQ.

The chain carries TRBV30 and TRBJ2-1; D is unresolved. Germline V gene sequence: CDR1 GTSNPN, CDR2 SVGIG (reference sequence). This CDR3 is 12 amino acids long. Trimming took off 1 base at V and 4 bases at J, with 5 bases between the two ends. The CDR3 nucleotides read TGTGCCTGGAGTGCCGAGTACAATGAGCAGTTCTTC. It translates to CAWSAEYNEQFF.

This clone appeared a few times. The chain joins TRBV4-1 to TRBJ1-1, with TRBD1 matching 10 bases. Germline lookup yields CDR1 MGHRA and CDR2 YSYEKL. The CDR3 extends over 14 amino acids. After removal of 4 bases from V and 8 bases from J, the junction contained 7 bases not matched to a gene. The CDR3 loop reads CASSPQGDRGEAFF. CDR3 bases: TGCGCCAGCAGCCCACAGGGGGACAGGGGAGAAGCTTTCTTT.

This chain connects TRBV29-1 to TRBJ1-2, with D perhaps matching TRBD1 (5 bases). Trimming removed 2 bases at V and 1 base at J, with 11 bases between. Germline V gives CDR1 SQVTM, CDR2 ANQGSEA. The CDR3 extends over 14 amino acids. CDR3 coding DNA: TGCAGCGTTGAAAGGAACAGGCTTAACTATGGCTACACCTTC. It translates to CSVERNRLNYGYTF.

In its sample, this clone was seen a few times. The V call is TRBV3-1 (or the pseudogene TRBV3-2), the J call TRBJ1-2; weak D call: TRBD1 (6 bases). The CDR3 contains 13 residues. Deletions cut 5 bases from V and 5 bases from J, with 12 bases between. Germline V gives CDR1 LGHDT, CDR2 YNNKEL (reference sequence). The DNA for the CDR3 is TGTGCCAGCAGCTCAACAGGGAGTTATGGCTACACCTTC. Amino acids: CASSSTGSYGYTF.

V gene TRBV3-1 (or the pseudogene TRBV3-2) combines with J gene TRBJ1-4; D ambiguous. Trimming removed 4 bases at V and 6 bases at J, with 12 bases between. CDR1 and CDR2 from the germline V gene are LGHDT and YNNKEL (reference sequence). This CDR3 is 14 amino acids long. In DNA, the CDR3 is TGTGCCAGCAGCCCTGAGACGGGGTATGAAAAACTGTTTTTT. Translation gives CASSPETGYEKLFF.

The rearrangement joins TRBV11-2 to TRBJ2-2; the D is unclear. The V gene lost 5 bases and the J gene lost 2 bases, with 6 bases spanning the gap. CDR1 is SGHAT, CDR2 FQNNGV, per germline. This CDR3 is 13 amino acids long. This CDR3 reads CASSQDNTGELFF. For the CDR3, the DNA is TGTGCCAGCAGCCAAGATAACACCGGGGAGCTGTTTTTT. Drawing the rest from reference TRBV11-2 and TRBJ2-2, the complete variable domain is EAGVAQSPRYKIIEKRQSVAFWCNPISGHATLYWYQQILGQGPKLLIQFQNNGVVDDSQLPKDRFSAERLKGVDSTLKIQPAKLEDSAVYLCASSQDNTGELFFGEGSRLTVL.

The CDR3 reads CASSWLNYGYTF. The CDR3 DNA reads as TGTGCCAGCAGTTGGCTTAACTATGGCTACACCTTC. The chain recombines TRBV28 with TRBJ1-2; D is uncertain. Germline V CDR1 and CDR2: MDHEN, SYDVKM. V was pared by 4 bases and J by 1 base, with 4 bases between. The length of the CDR3 is 12 residues.

The CDR3 here is CASSTDGPTRAFF. The CDR3 DNA reads as TGTGCCAGCAGCACGGACGGCCCTACTCGGGCTTTCTTT. The V and J genes are TRBV7-9 and TRBJ1-1; D call uncertain. This CDR3 has 13 amino acids. The V gene's germline CDR1 is SEHNR and CDR2 FQNEAQ (reference sequence). V shed 5 bases and J shed 11 bases, with 18 bases lying between them.

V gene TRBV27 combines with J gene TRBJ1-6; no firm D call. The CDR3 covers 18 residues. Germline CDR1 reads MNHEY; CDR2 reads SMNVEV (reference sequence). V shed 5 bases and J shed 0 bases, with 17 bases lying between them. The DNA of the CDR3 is TGTGCCAGCAGTCCACGCCCCACGATCTTCTCCTATAATTCACCCCTCCACTTT. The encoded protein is CASSPRPTIFSYNSPLHF.

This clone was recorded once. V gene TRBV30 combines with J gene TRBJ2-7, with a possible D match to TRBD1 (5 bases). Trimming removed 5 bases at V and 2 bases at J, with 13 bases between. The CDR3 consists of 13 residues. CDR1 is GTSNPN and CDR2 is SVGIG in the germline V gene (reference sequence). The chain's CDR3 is CAWDRDTPYEQYF. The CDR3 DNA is TGTGCCTGGGACAGAGACACCCCCTACGAGCAGTACTTC.

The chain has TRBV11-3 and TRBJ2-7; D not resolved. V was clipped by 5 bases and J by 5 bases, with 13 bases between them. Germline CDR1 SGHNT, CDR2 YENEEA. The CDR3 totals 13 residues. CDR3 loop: CASSPRFGHEQYF. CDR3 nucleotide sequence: TGTGCCAGCAGCCCCCGATTCGGGCACGAGCAGTACTTC.